The 31 T cell receptor beta chains presented below share a single source sample, sequenced in a study of response to subunit inactivated influenza vaccine. TCRdb processed the RT-PCR reads anew with MiXCR; each CDR3 protein has one entry. The top ten hold roughly 14% of the sample, which has about 530,000 distinct CDR3 sequences, about an eighth seen once. The material sequenced was PBMCs from blood, taken roughly 45 days after vaccination. Source of these receptors: a man in his fifties who received an inactivated influenza vaccine.

The chain links TRBV28 to TRBJ1-1; 10 nucleotides align to TRBD1. This CDR3 comprises 15 residues. The germline V gene has CDR1 MDHEN and CDR2 SYDVKM. Trimming took 6 bases from V and 6 from J; bases not matched to a gene: 10. CDR3 region: CASSLAGTGESEAFF. The CDR3 DNA reads TGTGCCAGCAGCTTAGCCGGGACAGGGGAGTCTGAAGCTTTCTTT.

This clonotype was recorded at least ten times. A read error may produce the germline difference seen at one junction end. This chain uses TRBV7-2 with TRBJ2-1, with TRBD2 identical over 11 bases. CDR1 and CDR2 (germline): SGHTA, FQGNSA. This CDR3 has 14 residues. The CDR3 DNA sequence: TGTGCCAGCAGCATAGCGGGGGGGCCGGGTGAGCAGTTCTTC. Protein: CASSIAGGPGEQFF.

This clonotype was found many times. The chain is built from TRBV24-1 and TRBJ2-3, with no clear D. The CDR3 is made up of 12 amino acids. Trimming left V 1 base short and J 4 bases short, with 2 bases between. The germline V gene encodes CDR1 KGHDR and CDR2 SFDVKD. The CDR3 bases are TGTGCCACCAGTGATTTAGCAGATACGCAGTATTTT. It specifies CATSDLADTQYF.

This clonotype was seen only a few times. The chain employs TRBV5-5 and TRBJ2-7, with TRBD1 matching over 8 bases. The ends lost 2 bases at V and 2 bases at J; junction bases unmatched: 6. The germline V gene encodes CDR1 SGHKS and CDR2 YYEKEE (reference sequence). The CDR3 runs 15 residues. The CDR3 region has the DNA TGTGCCAGCAGCTTACAGGGGGACCTCACCTACGAGCAGTACTTC. This encodes CASSLQGDLTYEQYF.

The genes are TRBV7-2 and TRBJ2-7; D is tentatively TRBD1 or TRBD2 (5 bases each). The CDR3 consists of 12 residues. The germline CDR1 and CDR2 sequences are SGHTA and FQGNSA. V shed 4 bases and J shed 5 bases, with 9 bases lying between them. DNA for the CDR3: TGTGCCAGCAGCTACGAGGGACACGAGCAGTACTTC. This gives the protein CASSYEGHEQYF.

The rearrangement joins TRBV7-6 to TRBJ2-1; no definite D call. This CDR3 is 14 amino acids long. The germline gives CDR1 SGHVS, CDR2 FNYEAQ. The germline V and J ends were trimmed by 0 bases and 7 bases, with 10 bases remaining between them. The CDR3 sequence: CASSLALSQNEQFF. The CDR3 nucleotides read TGTGCCAGCAGCTTAGCGCTTTCGCAGAATGAGCAGTTCTTC. Full variable domain (rest looked up from reference TRBV7-6 and TRBJ2-1): GAGVSQSPRYKVTKRGQDVALRCDPISGHVSLYWYRQALGQGPEFLTYFNYEAQQDKSGLPNDRFSAERPEGSISTLTIQRTEQRDSAMYRCASSLALSQNEQFFGPGTRLTVL.

In this sample, this clonotype turned up many times. The V gene is TRBV5-5, the J gene TRBJ2-1; 8 bases are shared with TRBD2. Trimming cost V 0 bases and J 5 bases; bases outside gene matches: 4. The CDR3 loop spans 15 amino acids. Germline CDR1 and CDR2: SGHKS and YYEKEE (reference sequence). The CDR3 DNA reads as TGTGCCAGCAGCTTGGACGGACTAGCCAACAATGAGCAGTTCTTC. Translation: CASSLDGLANNEQFF.

This clonotype has at least ten counts. The chain has TRBV4-2 and TRBJ1-3; D is undetermined. Trimming removed 0 bases at V and 0 bases at J, with 18 bases between. CDR3 length equals 19 residues. Germline loops: CDR1 LGHNA, CDR2 YNFKEQ. The CDR3 bases are TGTGCCAGCAGCCAAGAGTCTGCCCGCGGTACCGTCTCTGGAAACACCATATATTTT. Its protein product is CASSQESARGTVSGNTIYF.

This clonotype was seen repeatedly, ten times or more. This chain links TRBV12-3 or TRBV12-4 with TRBJ2-3; perhaps TRBD2 as D (7 bases). V was trimmed by 2 bases and J by 6 bases, leaving 12 bases between them. The CDR3 length is 14 residues. The CDR3 protein is CASSLRGAQDTQYF. The CDR3 region has the DNA TGTGCCAGCAGTTTACGGGGGGCCCAGGATACGCAGTATTTT.

The rearrangement uses TRBV7-8 and TRBJ2-5, with no clear D. This CDR3 is built from 16 residues. Trimming took 3 bases from V and 5 from J, leaving 19 bases between them. Germline values: CDR1 SGHVS, CDR2 FQNEAQ. The CDR3 region is CASSFGLSWAMETQYF. In nucleotides, the CDR3 is TGTGCCAGCAGCTTCGGTCTCTCGTGGGCTATGGAGACCCAGTACTTC.

This clonotype was seen ten or more times. The rearrangement links TRBV28 to TRBJ2-1; 8 bases line up with TRBD1. The CDR3 extends over 16 amino acids. From germline, CDR1 is MDHEN and CDR2 SYDVKM. Unmatched junction bases numbered 8, after V lost 3 bases and J lost 4 bases. The CDR3 is CASSFVQGGNYNEQFF. The CDR3 nucleotides are TGTGCCAGCAGTTTTGTACAGGGGGGAAATTACAATGAGCAGTTCTTC. Based on the CDR3 plus reference TRBV28 and TRBJ2-1, the full variable domain is DVKVTQSSRYLVKRTGEKVFLECVQDMDHENMFWYRQDPGLGLRLIYFSYDVKMKEKGDIPEGYSVSREKKERFSLILESASTNQTSMYLCASSFVQGGNYNEQFFGPGTRLTVL.

This clonotype was observed at least ten times. J is TRBJ1-2 and V is TRBV12-3 or TRBV12-4; D remains ambiguous. This CDR3 has 14 amino acids. Trimming cost V 2 bases and J 5 bases, with 12 bases left between them. CDR3 DNA sequence: TGTGCCAGCAGTTTATTGGCAGACACTTATGGCTACACCTTC. It translates to CASSLLADTYGYTF.

Only a few counts were recorded for this clonotype. The genes are TRBV12-3 or TRBV12-4 and TRBJ1-2, with 7 positions matching TRBD1. The V segment lost 5 bases and the J segment 2 bases; nucleotides outside the gene matches: 8. The CDR3 extends over 15 amino acids. The CDR3 spells CASSPGTVLNYGYTF. In nucleotides, the CDR3 is TGTGCCAGCAGTCCGGGGACAGTTCTGAACTATGGCTACACCTTC.

This chain joins TRBV14 and TRBJ2-3; no firm D call. Germline V gene sequence: CDR1 SGHDN, CDR2 FVKESK. This CDR3 has 16 residues. The ends were cut back, 5 bases at V and 2 bases at J, with 17 bases in the middle. CDR3 protein: CASSDSPLTLTDTQYF. CDR3 DNA: TGTGCCAGCAGCGATTCTCCCCTTACCCTCACAGATACGCAGTATTTT.

This chain uses TRBV6-1 with TRBJ2-7; D ambiguous. Trimming stripped 6 bases from V and 3 bases from J, with 12 bases between. Germline V gene sequence: CDR1 MNHNS, CDR2 SASEGT. The length of the CDR3 is 13 residues. The DNA of the CDR3 is TGTGCCAGCAGGTCTCTCGTTTACTACGAGCAGTACTTC. Its protein product is CASRSLVYYEQYF.

This clonotype was seen at least ten times. This chain uses TRBV5-1 with TRBJ2-7; 9 bases map to TRBD1. Per germline, CDR1 SGHRS and CDR2 YFSETQ. This CDR3 has 15 residues. V gave up 4 bases and J gave up 4 bases; unmatched junction bases: 9. CDR3 sequence reads: CASSPGQGGSYEQYF. In DNA form, the CDR3 reads TGCGCCAGCAGCCCGGGACAGGGTGGTTCTTACGAGCAGTACTTC.

This clonotype was seen a few times. The J gene is TRBJ2-7, the V gene TRBV20-1; D perhaps matches TRBD1 (6 bases). The CDR3 has 14 amino acids. The V gene's germline CDR1 is DFQATT and CDR2 SNEGSKA (reference sequence). Between the trimmed V and J ends, which lost 6 bases and 1 base, there was a span of 16 bases. The CDR3 protein is CSATQGQLSYEQYF. The DNA of the CDR3 is TGCAGTGCCACTCAAGGACAGCTTTCCTACGAGCAGTACTTC.

This clonotype occurred a few times. The chain joins TRBV7-2 to TRBJ2-5; D is perhaps TRBD1 or TRBD2 (6 bases each). Trimming cost V 4 bases and J 1 base, with 16 bases left between them. This CDR3 has 16 amino acids. Germline CDR1 reads SGHTA; CDR2 reads FQGNSA. The CDR3 region is CASSSQGGYLQETQYF. In DNA, the CDR3 is TGTGCCAGCAGCTCACAAGGGGGGTACCTCCAAGAGACCCAGTACTTC.

This chain connects TRBV7-9 to TRBJ1-1; 7 bases fit TRBD1. The germline gives CDR1 SEHNR, CDR2 FQNEAQ (reference sequence). This CDR3 is 16 amino acids long. V was clipped by 5 bases and J by 4 bases; unmatched bases: 13. CDR3 amino acids: CASSLGQGGVGTEAFF. The CDR3 nucleotides read TGTGCCAGCAGCCTCGGGCAAGGGGGCGTCGGCACTGAAGCTTTCTTT.

In this sample, this clonotype turned up a few times. The V gene is TRBV20-1, the J gene TRBJ2-7; the D gene is possibly TRBD2 (6 bases). This CDR3 is built from 13 residues. V lost 4 bases, J lost 2 bases, and 12 bases lay in between. CDR1 is DFQATT, CDR2 SNEGSKA, per germline (reference sequence). Here the CDR3 reads CSATRAGAYEQYF. Here the CDR3 DNA reads TGCAGTGCTACTAGAGCGGGTGCCTACGAGCAGTACTTC.

This clonotype was detected a few times. The gene calls are TRBV5-6 and TRBJ2-1, with 11 nucleotides matching TRBD2. The CDR3 is 14 amino acids. The V segment lost 2 bases and the J segment 10 bases; nucleotides outside the gene matches: 5. Germline-derived CDR1 and CDR2 are SGHDT and YYEEEE. The CDR3 bases are TGTGCCAGCAGCTTTAGCGGGAGGGCCCCAGAGCAGTTCTTC. Protein product: CASSFSGRAPEQFF. The whole variable domain, filled in from reference TRBV5-6 and TRBJ2-1, reads DAGVTQSPTHLIKTRGQQVTLRCSPKSGHDTVSWYQQALGQGPQFIFQYYEEEERQRGNFPDRFSGHQFPNYSSELNVNALLLGDSALYLCASSFSGRAPEQFFGPGTRLTVL.

The chain joins TRBV7-2 to TRBJ2-2; D gene ambiguous. CDR1 is SGHTA, CDR2 FQGNSA, per germline. This CDR3 has 16 amino acids. Deletions cut 5 bases from V and 2 bases from J, with 15 bases between. The CDR3, as DNA: TGTGCCAGCAGCGGATTACGAGAGACAAACACCGGGGAGCTGTTTTTT. Amino acids: CASSGLRETNTGELFF.

The V call is TRBV28, the J call TRBJ2-7; 9 bases line up with TRBD1. With V trimmed by 7 bases and J by 4 bases, 5 bases remained unmatched. The CDR3 extends over 13 amino acids. The germline V gene encodes CDR1 MDHEN and CDR2 SYDVKM. CDR3 nucleotides: TGTGCCAGCACGACAGGGGGAAAATACGAGCAGTACTTC. Amino acids: CASTTGGKYEQYF. Full variable domain (rest looked up from reference TRBV28 and TRBJ2-7): DVKVTQSSRYLVKRTGEKVFLECVQDMDHENMFWYRQDPGLGLRLIYFSYDVKMKEKGDIPEGYSVSREKKERFSLILESASTNQTSMYLCASTTGGKYEQYFGPGTRLTVT.

There are a few counts of this clonotype. The rearrangement links TRBV6-1 to TRBJ2-5, with 8 bases lining up with TRBD2. The CDR3 contains 14 residues. Trimming removed 3 bases from V and 5 bases from J; junction bases left unmatched: 5. The V gene's germline CDR1 is MNHNS and CDR2 SASEGT. CDR3 amino acids: CASSDLRGGETQYF. The CDR3 DNA is TGTGCCAGCAGTGACCTCCGCGGGGGGGAGACCCAGTACTTC.

This clonotype showed up just a few times. The chain has TRBV6-2 or TRBV6-3 and TRBJ2-1; 9 nucleotides align to TRBD1. The CDR3 covers 15 residues. V was clipped by 6 bases and J by 8 bases; unmatched bases: 11. Per germline, CDR1 MNHEY and CDR2 SVGEGT. In DNA form, the CDR3 reads TGTGCCAGCAGGCCTCCGGGACAGGGTATCGATGAGCAGTTCTTC. It codes for CASRPPGQGIDEQFF.

This clonotype appeared many times. The V call is TRBV7-2, the J call TRBJ2-1, with 8 bases aligning to TRBD2. Trimming at V came to 5 bases and at J to 0 bases, leaving 6 bases not matched to a gene. The germline CDR1 and CDR2 sequences are SGHTA and FQGNSA. The CDR3 length is 16 residues. The CDR3 coding sequence is TGTGCCAGCAGCCGACTAGCGCGGAGCTCCTACAATGAGCAGTTCTTC. It encodes CASSRLARSSYNEQFF.

CDR3 in DNA: TGTGCCAGCAGCCACGCAGGGACGGGGAAAGAGACCCAGTACTTC. As protein: CASSHAGTGKETQYF. This chain links TRBV3-1 with TRBJ2-5; D possibly matches TRBD1 or TRBD2 (5 bases each). The germline CDR1 and CDR2 sequences are LGHDT and YNNKEL (reference sequence). The CDR3 has 15 amino acids. With 3 bases removed from V and 3 bases from J, the gap between germline ends came to 14 bases.

V and J are TRBV7-9 and TRBJ2-2; D gene unclear. The V and J ends lost 4 bases and 6 bases respectively, with 18 bases between them. The CDR3 is 16 residues long. From germline, CDR1 is SEHNR and CDR2 FQNEAQ (reference sequence). The CDR3 nucleotides are TGTGCCAGCAGCTCACCTATGGCCGGTCGGGCCGGGGAGCTGTTTTTT. Translation gives CASSSPMAGRAGELFF. Variable domain in full (rest from reference TRBV7-9 and TRBJ2-2): DTGVSQNPRHKITKRGQNVTFRCDPISEHNRLYWYRQTLGQGPEFLTYFQNEAQLEKSRLLSDRFSAERPKGSFSTLEIQRTEQGDSAMYLCASSSPMAGRAGELFFGEGSRLTVL.

This clonotype was found a few times. The rearrangement uses TRBV7-2 and TRBJ2-1; the D call may be TRBD1 or TRBD2 (6 bases each). V dropped 0 bases and J dropped 9 bases, with 15 bases sitting between them. The CDR3 sequence is 15 residues long. Germline V lookup: CDR1 SGHTA, CDR2 FQGNSA. Written as DNA, the CDR3 is TGTGCCAGCAGCTTAGCAAGAGAAGGGGGGCGTGAGCAGTTCTTC. It translates to CASSLAREGGREQFF.

This clonotype occurred a few times. The V gene is TRBV12-3 or TRBV12-4, the J gene TRBJ1-1, with 7 bases matching TRBD1. The V segment lost 3 bases and the J segment 2 bases; nucleotides outside the gene matches: 15. This CDR3 is 18 amino acids long. CDR3 sequence: CASSFIVPTGTENTEAFF. DNA for the CDR3: TGTGCCAGCAGTTTCATTGTGCCAACCGGGACAGAAAACACTGAAGCTTTCTTT.

This clonotype was seen more than once but under ten times. The chain couples TRBV7-2 to TRBJ2-3; 11 bases fit TRBD2. CDR3 length: 14 residues. With 4 bases clipped from V and 6 bases from J, the junction kept 3 bases outside the gene matches. Germline-derived CDR1 and CDR2 are SGHTA and FQGNSA. The CDR3 here is CASSSSGRYDTQYF. CDR3 nucleotide sequence: TGTGCCAGCAGCTCTAGCGGGAGGTACGATACGCAGTATTTT.